These T cell receptor beta chains were read from a single sample in a study of blood T cell repertoires in COVID-19. Some clones are missing from TCRdb's copy, which holds only in-frame ones; the method was immunoSEQ multiplex PCR. The sample carries about 220,000 clones, about 79% recorded once. Sequencing input: PBMCs or T cells enriched from blood (not recorded which). The receptors originated from a woman in her thirties or forties with acute COVID-19. Both conserved end residues are part of each CDR3. The D gene is left open where the match is weak. Size values are once, few and many counts, or a class for expanded clones, and some rows have none.

>TRBV4-1|TRBJ1-1|.|.
TGCGCCAGCAGACAAGGACAGATGAACACTGAAGCTTTCTTT
CASRQGQMNTEAFF
>TRBV28|TRBJ1-2|TRBD1|.
TGTGCCAGCAATAGACAGGGGGCGTACTATGGCTACACCTTC
CASNRQGAYYGYTF
>TRBV24-1|TRBJ2-4|TRBD1|.
TGTGCCACCAGTGACCCCGGGACAGTTCTCCAGTACTTC
CATSDPGTVLQYF
>TRBV27|TRBJ2-6|TRBD1|.
TGTGCCAGCAGTCTCCGGGACAGGTTGGCTGGGGCCAACGTCCTGACTTTC
CASSLRDRLAGANVLTF
>TRBV5-5|TRBJ1-2|.|.
TGTGCCAGCAGCTTTTCGAACTATGGCTACACCTTC
CASSFSNYGYTF
>TRBV14|TRBJ1-2|TRBD1|.
TGTGCCAGCAGCCCCTGGGACAGGGCAGATGATGGCTACACCTTC
CASSPWDRADDGYTF
>TRBV12-3/TRBV12-4|TRBJ2-1|TRBD1|few
TGTGCCTCCGGGACAGGGGGCTTTTATGAGCAGTTCTTC
CASGTGGFYEQFF
>TRBV11-2|TRBJ1-6|.|.
TGTGCCAGCAGCCCATACGGAGGGGCAGAGGCACCCCTCCACTTT
CASSPYGGAEAPLHF
>TRBV7-6|TRBJ2-7|TRBD2|.
TGTGCCAGCAGCCCCCGGCGGGGCGGGAGTCCCCTTGGGGAGGAGCAGTACTTC
CASSPRRGGSPLGEEQYF
>TRBV3-1/TRBV3-2|TRBJ2-1|.|.
TGTGCCAGCAGCCCCAGCCAGGGTGGCAATGAGCAGTTCTTC
CASSPSQGGNEQFF
>TRBV3-1/TRBV3-2|TRBJ1-5|TRBD1|.
TGTGCCAGCAGCCCCAGACAGGGACCGAATCAGTCCCAGCATTTT
CASSPRQGPNQSQHF
>TRBV19|TRBJ1-1|.|once
TGTGCCAGTAGTTACACACGGAACACTGAAGCTTTCTTT
CASSYTRNTEAFF
>TRBV2|TRBJ2-7|TRBD2|few
TGTGCCAGCAGCTCGACTAGCGGGGGGGTCTACGAGCAGTACTTC
CASSSTSGGVYEQYF
>TRBV6-2/TRBV6-3|TRBJ1-5|TRBD1|.
TGTGCCAGCAGCCGACCCAGGGGGAGCAATCAGCCCCAGCATTTT
CASSRPRGSNQPQHF
>TRBV19|TRBJ2-7|.|once
TGTGCCAGTCGACCTTCAGGGAACTCCTACGAGCAGTACTTC
CASRPSGNSYEQYF
>TRBV6-6|TRBJ1-2|TRBD1|once
TGTGCCAGCAGTCCGCGGGACAGGTCTAACTATGGCTACACCTTC
CASSPRDRSNYGYTF
>TRBV9|TRBJ2-3|TRBD2|.
TGTGCCAGCAGCACCCGGACTAGCGGCGAGCGGGATACGCAGTATTTT
CASSTRTSGERDTQYF
>TRBV13|TRBJ2-7|.|.
TGTGCCAGCAGCGCCGGGACACAACACTACGAGCAGTACTTC
CASSAGTQHYEQYF
>TRBV3-1/TRBV3-2|TRBJ1-1|.|.
TGTGCCAGCAGCCAGGAACAGGTATCCGAAGCTTTCTTT
CASSQEQVSEAFF
>TRBV30|TRBJ2-7|.|.
TGTGCCTGGAGGGTTGGCCACGAGCAGTACTTC
CAWRVGHEQYF
>TRBV19|TRBJ2-6|.|.
TGTGCCAGTAGTTTATTCTCCCAGGGGGCCAACGTCCTGACTTTC
CASSLFSQGANVLTF
>TRBV3-1/TRBV3-2|TRBJ1-2|TRBD1|.
TGTGCCAGCAGCCCGGGGACAGGGCAATATGGCTACACCTTC
CASSPGTGQYGYTF
>TRBV2|TRBJ1-5|TRBD1|.
TGTGCCAGCAGGCCGACAGGGAAGGGTAGCAATCAGCCCCAGCATTTT
CASRPTGKGSNQPQHF
>TRBV5-1|TRBJ1-4|.|few
TGCGCCAGCAGCTCGGCGGAGGTCTCAACTAATGAAAAACTGTTTTTT
CASSSAEVSTNEKLFF
>TRBV30|TRBJ2-7|TRBD2|.
TGTGCCTGGGGAAGAGCGGGGGGCCTCTACGAGCAGTACTTC
CAWGRAGGLYEQYF
>TRBV4-1|TRBJ1-1|.|.
TGCGCCAGCAGCCAACAGGCCGTCCGGAACACTGAAGCTTTCTTT
CASSQQAVRNTEAFF
>TRBV6-2/TRBV6-3|TRBJ2-7|.|.
TGTGCCAGCAGTTATGAGACAAGGGGCCCCTACGAGCAGTACTTC
CASSYETRGPYEQYF
>TRBV4-1|TRBJ1-6|TRBD1|.
TGCGCCAGCAGCCAAGGTCAGGGGGCAATCTATAATTCACCCCTCCACTTT
CASSQGQGAIYNSPLHF
>TRBV27|TRBJ1-1|.|.
TGTGCCAGCAGTCCCCCCAGGACACGGGACACTGAAGCTTTCTTT
CASSPPRTRDTEAFF
>TRBV9|TRBJ2-1|.|.
TGTGCCAGCAGCGTCCAGGGCTATTCCTACAATGAGCAGTTCTTC
CASSVQGYSYNEQFF
>TRBV28|TRBJ2-6|TRBD1|.
TGTGCCAGCAGGGGGACAGTAGGCTCTGGGGCCAACGTCCTGACTTTC
CASRGTVGSGANVLTF
>TRBV7-2|TRBJ2-2|.|.
TGTGCCAGCAGCTTTATGGCCCTCACCGGGGAGCTGTTTTTT
CASSFMALTGELFF
>TRBV11-3|TRBJ2-1|TRBD2|.
TGTGCCAGCAGCTTAGGATCCGGGACTAGCGGGGGGAGCTCCTACAATGAGCAGTTCTTC
CASSLGSGTSGGSSYNEQFF
>TRBV3-1/TRBV3-2|TRBJ2-5|.|once
TGTGCCAGCAGCCGAACCGGGACTGAACAAGAGACCCAGTACTTC
CASSRTGTEQETQYF
>TRBV7-9|TRBJ2-2|.|.
TGTGCCAGCAGCCTATTCCCGACACCGAACACCGGGGAGCTGTTTTTT
CASSLFPTPNTGELFF
>TRBV2|TRBJ2-3|TRBD2|.
TGTGCCAGCAGCGGTGCAGCGGGAGGGAATTCAGATACGCAGTATTTT
CASSGAAGGNSDTQYF
>TRBV6-1|TRBJ2-1|TRBD2|few
TGTGCCAGCAGTGAATATTCGGGAGGGCCCTACAATGAGCAGTTCTTC
CASSEYSGGPYNEQFF
>TRBV15|TRBJ1-1|.|.
TGTGCCACCAGCAGAGCCCGGGGGGGAGAAGCTTTCTTT
CATSRARGGEAFF
>TRBV9|TRBJ2-7|TRBD2|.
TGTGCCAGCAGCGGCGGGACTAGCGGGTACCACGAGCAGTACTTC
CASSGGTSGYHEQYF
>TRBV19|TRBJ2-7|TRBD2|.
TGTGCCAGTAAGGCGGGGGAGGACTACGAGCAGTACTTC
CASKAGEDYEQYF
>TRBV6-4|TRBJ2-3|.|few
TGTGCCAGCGGGGCAGGACACACAGATACGCAGTATTTT
CASGAGHTDTQYF
>TRBV2|TRBJ2-2|.|.
TGTGCCAGCAGTGATCTAGTTTTCCCGGCCCCCGGGGAGCTGTTTTTT
CASSDLVFPAPGELFF
>TRBV24-1|TRBJ2-3|TRBD1|.
TGTGCCACCAGTGAAGGGACAGGCACAGATACGCAGTATTTT
CATSEGTGTDTQYF
>TRBV11-2|TRBJ2-7|TRBD2|.
TGTGCCAGCAGCGTAGGGACTAACTACGAGCAGTACTTC
CASSVGTNYEQYF
>TRBV29-1|TRBJ1-4|.|.
TGCAGCGTTCAACAGGGAGTTCTTCTGGGTGAAAAACTGTTTTTT
CSVQQGVLLGEKLFF
>TRBV18|TRBJ1-5|.|.
TGTGCCAGCTCCGGGGGAAGGGCCGGTCAGCCCCAGCATTTT
CASSGGRAGQPQHF
>TRBV5-1|TRBJ1-1|.|.
TGCGCCAGCAGCATTCAACAGGGTGGGTTGACTGAAGCTTTCTTT
CASSIQQGGLTEAFF